This is a list of T cell receptor beta chains from one sample in a study of T cell responses to AZD1222 COVID-19 vaccine. TCRdb's copy holds only in-frame clones and misses some; the assay was immunoSEQ multiplex PCR. The top ten clones hold roughly 4.6% of a sample with around 150,000 clones, about 93% of them seen once. Sequences were derived from peripheral blood, sampled on day 0 of AZD1222 vaccination. The receptors were gathered from an adult in good health. Each CDR3 is given with its conserved first and last residue. D genes are given only for firm matches. Not all rows give a size; the values are once, few, many and, for expanded clones, a class.

v_call	d_call	j_call	clone_size	cdr3_nt	cdr3_aa
TRBV6-5	NA	TRBJ1-5	NA	TGTGCCACCACAGAGACAGGAATTAGCAATCAGCCCCAGCATTTT	CATTETGISNQPQHF
TRBV9	TRBD2	TRBJ2-5	NA	TGTGCCAGCAACATAGCGGGCCGCCCCCAAGAGACCCAGTACTTC	CASNIAGRPQETQYF
TRBV7-3	NA	TRBJ2-1	NA	TGTGCCAGCAGCCCTAACGTCCAGGATGAGCAGTTCTTC	CASSPNVQDEQFF
TRBV29-1	TRBD1	TRBJ2-7	NA	TGCAGCCTAAGGACAGGGGGCTACGAGCAGTACTTC	CSLRTGGYEQYF
TRBV29-1	NA	TRBJ2-1	once	TGCAGCGTTGTAGCTCCTAGCGCGATGAATGAGCAGTTCTTC	CSVVAPSAMNEQFF
TRBV3-1/TRBV3-2	NA	TRBJ1-3	NA	TGTGCCAGCAGCCCCATGGGAGCCTACTCTGGAAACACCATATATTTT	CASSPMGAYSGNTIYF
TRBV5-5	NA	TRBJ2-1	NA	TGTGCCAGCAGTTACACCGACAGCTCCTACAATGAGCAGTTCTTC	CASSYTDSSYNEQFF
TRBV11-2	NA	TRBJ2-3	NA	TGTGCCAGCAGCTTATCCCCTACAAGAGGGGATACGCAGTATTTT	CASSLSPTRGDTQYF
TRBV19	TRBD2	TRBJ2-2	NA	TGTGCCAGTAGTATGCTAGCGGGAGCCGGGGAGCTGTTTTTT	CASSMLAGAGELFF
TRBV10-3	TRBD1	TRBJ1-2	NA	TGTGCCATCAGTGGGGACAGGATTAACTATGGCTACACCTTC	CAISGDRINYGYTF
TRBV5-8	TRBD1	TRBJ1-4	NA	TGTGCCAGCAGCTTTGGACAGGGGGCGAATAATGAAAAACTGTTTTTT	CASSFGQGANNEKLFF
TRBV5-4	NA	TRBJ1-2	NA	TGTGCCAGCAGCACTACGGGACACGCAACCCCCGTCTATGGCTACACCTTC	CASSTTGHATPVYGYTF
TRBV28	NA	TRBJ2-7	NA	TGTGCCAGCAGTGGGAGGACTCGGCTGGGGGAGCAGTACTTC	CASSGRTRLGEQYF
TRBV21-1	NA	TRBJ1-5	NA	TGTGCCAGCAGCAAAGCCATCTCGAGACCCCAGCATTTT	CASSKAISRPQHF
TRBV28	TRBD2	TRBJ2-7	NA	TGTGCCAGCACCCCTGGGGGGACTAGCGGATCCTACGAGCAGTACTTC	CASTPGGTSGSYEQYF
TRBV9	NA	TRBJ1-6	few	TGTGCCAGCAGCGGTAGTAGCTCCTATAATTCACCCCTCCACTTT	CASSGSSSYNSPLHF
TRBV19	NA	TRBJ2-1	NA	TGTGCCAGTAGTATAAATGTATTACCGTACAATGAGCAGTTCTTC	CASSINVLPYNEQFF
TRBV18	NA	TRBJ2-7	NA	TGTGCCAGCTCGCCGGTGGGATCCTACGAGCAGTACTTC	CASSPVGSYEQYF
TRBV28	TRBD2	TRBJ2-5	NA	TGTGCCAGCAGTTTATTTGGCGGGAGGATTCCTTCTTCCCAAGAGACCCAGTACTTC	CASSLFGGRIPSSQETQYF
TRBV10-3	TRBD1	TRBJ2-7	once	TGTGCCACCGTGGGACAGGGTTACGAGCAGTACTTC	CATVGQGYEQYF
TRBV15	NA	TRBJ2-6	NA	TGTGCCACCAGCAGGGCAGGGGCTGGGGCCAACGTCCTGACTTTC	CATSRAGAGANVLTF
TRBV4-3	TRBD1	TRBJ1-2	NA	TGCGCCAGCAGCCAAGAAGGGGGGAAGGGGGCTGCCTATGGCTACACCTTC	CASSQEGGKGAAYGYTF
TRBV5-1	NA	TRBJ2-2	few	TGCGCCAGTAAGGGGGACATCGCCGGGGAGCTGTTTTTT	CASKGDIAGELFF
TRBV6-5	NA	TRBJ2-7	NA	TGTGCCAGCATCCCCGGGGGACGGACCTACGAGCAGTACTTC	CASIPGGRTYEQYF
TRBV28	NA	TRBJ1-3	NA	TGTGCCAGCAGTGGGTGGACGAACACCATATATTTT	CASSGWTNTIYF
TRBV12-5	TRBD1	TRBJ1-5	NA	TGTGCTAGTGGGTTTCGACAGGGAAAGGGGAAGCCCCAGCATTTT	CASGFRQGKGKPQHF
TRBV28	TRBD2	TRBJ2-7	NA	TGTGCCAGCACCTATAGCGGGAGGGTGGGCGAGCAGTACTTC	CASTYSGRVGEQYF
TRBV5-1	NA	TRBJ2-3	NA	TGCGCCAGCAGCTTTGGGCCCCAGGGGGGGGCCTTAACAGATACGCAGTATTTT	CASSFGPQGGALTDTQYF
TRBV28	TRBD2	TRBJ2-7	NA	TGTGCCAGCAGTCTAATAGCGGGAGTTGAGCAGTACTTC	CASSLIAGVEQYF
TRBV18	TRBD2	TRBJ2-1	NA	TGTGCCAGCTCCCCACAGACTAGCGGATCCTACAATGAGCAGTTCTTC	CASSPQTSGSYNEQFF
TRBV19	NA	TRBJ1-5	NA	TGTGCCAGTAGTGGGGGGGCTGGCAATCAGCCCCAGCATTTT	CASSGGAGNQPQHF
TRBV6-5	TRBD2	TRBJ2-1	NA	TGTGCCAGCAGTTCGGCGGGGGGGGTTAAGGAGCAGTTCTTC	CASSSAGGVKEQFF
TRBV27	NA	TRBJ2-3	NA	TGTGCCAGCCAGGGGATGACGAGGGGGCAGTATTTT	CASQGMTRGQYF
TRBV18	TRBD1	TRBJ1-3	NA	TGTGCCAGCTCACCGACAGGGGGCTCTGGAAACACCATATATTTT	CASSPTGGSGNTIYF
TRBV13	NA	TRBJ1-1	NA	TGTGCCAGCAGCTCTGGGGAGGGGCCGTTGGACACTGAAGCTTTCTTT	CASSSGEGPLDTEAFF
TRBV4-1	NA	TRBJ2-5	NA	TGCGCCAGCAGCCAAGCAGGGTACCAGCTCCACTTC	CASSQAGYQLHF
TRBV29-1	TRBD1	TRBJ2-5	NA	TGCAGCGTCGTTGAGGCGACAGGGGGAGCAGAGACCCAGTACTTC	CSVVEATGGAETQYF
TRBV7-9	TRBD2	TRBJ2-5	NA	TGTGCCAGCAGCGCTGGGACTAGCGGGAGACAAGAGACCCAGTACTTC	CASSAGTSGRQETQYF
TRBV9	TRBD2	TRBJ2-3	NA	TGTGCCAGCAGCGGGGGACTAGCGGAGAGCACAGATACGCAGTATTTT	CASSGGLAESTDTQYF
TRBV6-1	NA	TRBJ2-5	NA	TGTGCCAGCAGTCACCCGGACAGTCAAGAGACCCAGTACTTC	CASSHPDSQETQYF
TRBV7-9	TRBD1	TRBJ1-4	NA	TGTGCCAGCAGCTTAATGACAGGGGCGAATGAAAAACTGTTTTTT	CASSLMTGANEKLFF
TRBV20-1	NA	TRBJ1-2	NA	TGCAGTGCTAGTCCTGGGGACAATAACTATGGCTACACCTTC	CSASPGDNNYGYTF
TRBV19	TRBD1	TRBJ2-2	NA	TGTGCCAGTAGTATTTCACAGGGGACCACCGGGGAGCTGTTTTTT	CASSISQGTTGELFF
TRBV29-1	NA	TRBJ2-1	NA	TGCAGCGGAGGGATCCAGCACAATGAGCAGTTCTTC	CSGGIQHNEQFF
TRBV5-1	NA	TRBJ1-4	NA	TGCGCCAGCAGCGCCCGAGCGATCGCTAATGAAAAACTGTTTTTT	CASSARAIANEKLFF
TRBV27	NA	TRBJ1-2	NA	TGTGCCAGCAGTTGGGATGGCTACACCTTC	CASSWDGYTF
TRBV28	NA	TRBJ1-5	NA	TGTGCCAGCAGCTCCTCAGGTATCGGCAATCAGCCCCAGCATTTT	CASSSSGIGNQPQHF
TRBV7-2	NA	TRBJ1-5	NA	TGTGCCAGCAGCTTAGGGCTTACAGGGCTACAGCCCCAGCATTTT	CASSLGLTGLQPQHF
TRBV29-1	NA	TRBJ1-2	NA	TGCAGCGTCGACAGGACGTGGCCGGAGGGCTATGGCTACACCTTC	CSVDRTWPEGYGYTF